This T cell receptor (beta chain) is from a study of identical twins. The table lists this clonotype with a few counts. Its antigen is unidentified. Points from the study as a whole: The study found that models underestimated out-of-frame TCR alpha sharing in monozygotic twins. Weaker excess twin sharing was observed in beta out-of-frame sequences. Invariant populations such as MAIT and iNKT cells could partly muddle zero-insertion analyses.

Unique molecular identifiers were present on the cDNA, and a universal primer site came from template switching. TCRdb itself ran the 5' RACE reads through MiXCR, one entry per CDR3 protein. The table lists 540,000 or so distinct CDR3 sequences, around 24% of them singletons. This sample was shared with a second study, whose subject was yellow fever vaccine responses in identical twins.

The sample comprised CD4+ T cells sorted from blood. The receptor comes from a woman between 18 and 29 years old in good health.

The CDR3 nucleotides are TGCGCCAGCAGCTCGGGTCTAGCGGGGACCCTCTACGAGCAGTACTTC. Translated: CASSSGLAGTLYEQYF. The chain links TRBV5-1 to TRBJ2-7; 9 bases align to TRBD2. The CDR3 sequence is 16 residues long. Germline CDR1 reads SGHRS; CDR2 reads YFSETQ. V gave up 3 bases and J gave up 3 bases; unmatched junction bases: 10.